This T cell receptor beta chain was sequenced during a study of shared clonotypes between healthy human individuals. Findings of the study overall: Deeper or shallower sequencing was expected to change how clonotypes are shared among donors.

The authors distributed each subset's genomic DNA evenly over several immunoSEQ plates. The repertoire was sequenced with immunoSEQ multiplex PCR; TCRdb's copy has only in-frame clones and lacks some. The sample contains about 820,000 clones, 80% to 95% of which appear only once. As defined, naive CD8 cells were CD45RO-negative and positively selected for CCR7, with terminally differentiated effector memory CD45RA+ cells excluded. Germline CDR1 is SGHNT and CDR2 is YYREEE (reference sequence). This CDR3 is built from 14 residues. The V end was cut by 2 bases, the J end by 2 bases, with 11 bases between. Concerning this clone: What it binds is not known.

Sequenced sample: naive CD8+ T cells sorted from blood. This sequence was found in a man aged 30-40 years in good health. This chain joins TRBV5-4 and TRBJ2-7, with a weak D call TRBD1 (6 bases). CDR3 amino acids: CASSFKGETYEQYF. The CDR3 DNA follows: TGTGCCAGCAGCTTCAAGGGGGAGACCTACGAGCAGTACTTC.